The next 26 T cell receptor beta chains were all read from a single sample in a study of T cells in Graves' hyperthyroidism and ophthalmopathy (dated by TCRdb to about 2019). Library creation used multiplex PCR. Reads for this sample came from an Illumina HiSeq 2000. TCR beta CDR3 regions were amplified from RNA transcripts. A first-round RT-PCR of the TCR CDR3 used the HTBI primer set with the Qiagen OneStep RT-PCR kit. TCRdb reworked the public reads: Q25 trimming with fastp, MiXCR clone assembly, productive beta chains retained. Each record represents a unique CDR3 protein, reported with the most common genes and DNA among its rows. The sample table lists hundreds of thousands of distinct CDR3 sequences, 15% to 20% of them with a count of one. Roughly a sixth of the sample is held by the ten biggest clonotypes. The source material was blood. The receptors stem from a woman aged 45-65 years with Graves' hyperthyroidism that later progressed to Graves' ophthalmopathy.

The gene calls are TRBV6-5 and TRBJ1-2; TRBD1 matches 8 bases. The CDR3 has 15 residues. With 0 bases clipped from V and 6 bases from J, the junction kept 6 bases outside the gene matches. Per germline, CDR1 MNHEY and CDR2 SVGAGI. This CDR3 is CASSYSRQGANGYTF. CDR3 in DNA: TGTGCCAGCAGTTACTCTAGGCAGGGGGCGAATGGCTACACCTTC.

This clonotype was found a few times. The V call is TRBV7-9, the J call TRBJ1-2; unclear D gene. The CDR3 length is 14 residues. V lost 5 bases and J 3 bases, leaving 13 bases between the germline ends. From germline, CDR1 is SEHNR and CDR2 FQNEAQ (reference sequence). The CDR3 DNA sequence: TGTGCCAGCAGCCCGGTGGAGGGATACTATGGCTACACCTTC. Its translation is CASSPVEGYYGYTF.

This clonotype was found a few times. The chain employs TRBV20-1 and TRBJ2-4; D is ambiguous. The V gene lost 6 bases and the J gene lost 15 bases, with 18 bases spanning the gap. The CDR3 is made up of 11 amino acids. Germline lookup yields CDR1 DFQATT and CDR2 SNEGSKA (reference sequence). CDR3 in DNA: TGCAGTGCCCACGATTGGAAGGGTTTGTACTTC. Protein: CSAHDWKGLYF.

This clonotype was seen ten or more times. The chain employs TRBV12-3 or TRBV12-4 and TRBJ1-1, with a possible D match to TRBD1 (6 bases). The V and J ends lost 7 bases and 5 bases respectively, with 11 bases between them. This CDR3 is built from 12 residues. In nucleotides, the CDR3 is TGTGCCAGCACCGGGGGGGCGACTGAAGCTTTCTTT. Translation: CASTGGATEAFF.

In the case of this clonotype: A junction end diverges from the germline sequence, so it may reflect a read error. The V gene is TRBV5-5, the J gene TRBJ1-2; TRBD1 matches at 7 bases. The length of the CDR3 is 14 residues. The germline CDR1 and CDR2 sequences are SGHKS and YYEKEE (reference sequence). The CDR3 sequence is CASSTTGNGYGYTF. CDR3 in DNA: TGCGCCAGCAGCACGACAGGGAACGGCTATGGCTACACCTTC.

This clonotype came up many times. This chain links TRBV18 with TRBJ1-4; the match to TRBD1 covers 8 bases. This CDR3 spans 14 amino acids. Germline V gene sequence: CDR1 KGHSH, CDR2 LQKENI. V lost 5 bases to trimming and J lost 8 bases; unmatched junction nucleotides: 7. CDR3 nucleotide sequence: TGTGCCAGCTCAAATGGACAGGGTGGAGAAAAACTGTTTTTT. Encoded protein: CASSNGQGGEKLFF.

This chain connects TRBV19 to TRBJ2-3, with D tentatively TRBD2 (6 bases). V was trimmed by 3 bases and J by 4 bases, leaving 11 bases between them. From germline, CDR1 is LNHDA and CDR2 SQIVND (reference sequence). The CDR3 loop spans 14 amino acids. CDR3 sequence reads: CASSIEASADTQYF. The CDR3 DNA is TGTGCCAGTAGTATCGAGGCTAGCGCAGATACGCAGTATTTT.

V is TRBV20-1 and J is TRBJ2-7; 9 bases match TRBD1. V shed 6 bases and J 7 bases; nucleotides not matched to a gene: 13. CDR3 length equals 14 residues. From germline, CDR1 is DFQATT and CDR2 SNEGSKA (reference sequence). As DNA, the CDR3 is TGCAGTGCCACATCCGGGACAGGGACGTGGGAGCAGTACTTC. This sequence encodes CSATSGTGTWEQYF.

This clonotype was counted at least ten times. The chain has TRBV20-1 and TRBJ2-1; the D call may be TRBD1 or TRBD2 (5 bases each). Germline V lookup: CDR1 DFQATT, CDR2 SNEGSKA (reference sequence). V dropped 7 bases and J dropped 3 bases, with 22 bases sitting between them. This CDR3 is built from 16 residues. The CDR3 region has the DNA TGCAGTGTTACCATCTTCCGGGACGGCTTCTACAATGAGCAGTTCTTC. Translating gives CSVTIFRDGFYNEQFF.

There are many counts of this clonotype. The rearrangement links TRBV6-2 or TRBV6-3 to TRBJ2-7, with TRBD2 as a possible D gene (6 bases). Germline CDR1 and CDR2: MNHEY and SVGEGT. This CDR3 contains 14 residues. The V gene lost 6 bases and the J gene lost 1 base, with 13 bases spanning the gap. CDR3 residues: CASSSWRGSYEQYF. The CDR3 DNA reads TGTGCCAGCAGCTCCTGGAGGGGATCCTACGAGCAGTACTTC.

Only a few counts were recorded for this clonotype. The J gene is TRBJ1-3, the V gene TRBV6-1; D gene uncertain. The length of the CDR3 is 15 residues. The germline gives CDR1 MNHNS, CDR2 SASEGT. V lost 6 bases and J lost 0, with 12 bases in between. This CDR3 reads CASSEQQFSGNTIYF. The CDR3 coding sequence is TGTGCCAGCAGCGAACAGCAATTCTCTGGAAACACCATATATTTT.

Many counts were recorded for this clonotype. The DNA of the CDR3 is TGTGCCAGCAGCCTGAGGACAGGACGGGTTCGTCAGCCCCAGCATTTT. Translated: CASSLRTGRVRQPQHF. V usage is TRBV2 and J usage is TRBJ1-5; the match to TRBD1 covers 7 bases. Germline assignment: CDR1 SNHLY and CDR2 FYNNEI. The CDR3 contains 16 residues. Unmatched junction bases numbered 14, after V lost 6 bases and J lost 6 bases. The full variable domain, rest sourced from reference TRBV2 and TRBJ1-5, is EPEVTQTPSHQVTQMGQEVILRCVPISNHLYFYWYRQILGQKVEFLVSFYNNEISEKSEIFDDQFSVERPDGSNFTLKIRSTKLEDSAMYFCASSLRTGRVRQPQHFGDGTRLSIL.

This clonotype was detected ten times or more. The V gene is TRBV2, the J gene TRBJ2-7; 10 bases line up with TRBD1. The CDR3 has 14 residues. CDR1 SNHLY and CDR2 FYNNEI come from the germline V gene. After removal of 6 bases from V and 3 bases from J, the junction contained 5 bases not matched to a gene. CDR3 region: CASRSGTGVYEQYF. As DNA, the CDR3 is TGTGCCAGCAGATCCGGGACAGGGGTCTACGAGCAGTACTTC.

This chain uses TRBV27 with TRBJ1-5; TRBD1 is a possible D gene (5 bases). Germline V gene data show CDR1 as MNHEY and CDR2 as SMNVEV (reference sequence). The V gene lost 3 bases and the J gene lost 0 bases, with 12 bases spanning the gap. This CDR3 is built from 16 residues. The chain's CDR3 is CASSLRTPYSNQPQHF. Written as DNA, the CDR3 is TGTGCCAGCAGTTTGAGGACACCCTATAGCAATCAGCCCCAGCATTTT.

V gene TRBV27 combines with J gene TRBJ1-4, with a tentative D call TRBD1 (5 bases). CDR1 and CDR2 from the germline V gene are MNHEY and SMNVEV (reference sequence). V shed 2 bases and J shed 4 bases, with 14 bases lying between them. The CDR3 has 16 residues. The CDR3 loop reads CASSLSRDGYNEKLFF. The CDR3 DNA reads TGTGCCAGCAGTTTAAGTCGGGACGGCTATAATGAAAAACTGTTTTTT.

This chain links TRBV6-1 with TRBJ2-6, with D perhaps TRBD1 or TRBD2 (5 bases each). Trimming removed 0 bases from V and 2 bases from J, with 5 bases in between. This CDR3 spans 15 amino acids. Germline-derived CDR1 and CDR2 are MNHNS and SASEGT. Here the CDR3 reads CASSEAGAGANVLTF. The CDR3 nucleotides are TGTGCCAGCAGTGAAGCGGGGGCTGGGGCCAACGTCCTGACTTTC.

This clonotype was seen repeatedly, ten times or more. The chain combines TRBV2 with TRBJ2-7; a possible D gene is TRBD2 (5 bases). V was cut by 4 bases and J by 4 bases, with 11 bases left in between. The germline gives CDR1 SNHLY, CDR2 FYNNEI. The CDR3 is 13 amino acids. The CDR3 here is CASSARGFYEQYF. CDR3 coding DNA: TGTGCCAGCAGTGCAAGAGGGTTTTACGAGCAGTACTTC.

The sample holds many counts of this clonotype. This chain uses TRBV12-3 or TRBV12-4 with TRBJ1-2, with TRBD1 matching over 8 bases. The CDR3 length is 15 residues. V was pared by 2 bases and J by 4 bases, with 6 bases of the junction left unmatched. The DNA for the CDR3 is TGTGCCAGCAGTTTATTTCAGGGGGCGGGCTATGGCTACACCTTC. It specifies CASSLFQGAGYGYTF.

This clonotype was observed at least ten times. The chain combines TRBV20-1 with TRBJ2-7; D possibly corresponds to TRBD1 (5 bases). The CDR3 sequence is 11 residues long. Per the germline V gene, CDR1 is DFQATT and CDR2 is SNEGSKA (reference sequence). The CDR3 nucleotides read TGCAGCGCAGGGTCCGCTCGGGAGCAGTACTTC. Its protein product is CSAGSAREQYF.

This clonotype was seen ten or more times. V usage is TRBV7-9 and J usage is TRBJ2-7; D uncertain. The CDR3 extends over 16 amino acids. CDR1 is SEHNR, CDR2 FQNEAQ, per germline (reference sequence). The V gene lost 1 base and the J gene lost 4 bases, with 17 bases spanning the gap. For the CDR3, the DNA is TGTGCCAGCAGCTTAGTGGACGCCGGTCGTAATTACGAGCAGTACTTC. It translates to CASSLVDAGRNYEQYF.

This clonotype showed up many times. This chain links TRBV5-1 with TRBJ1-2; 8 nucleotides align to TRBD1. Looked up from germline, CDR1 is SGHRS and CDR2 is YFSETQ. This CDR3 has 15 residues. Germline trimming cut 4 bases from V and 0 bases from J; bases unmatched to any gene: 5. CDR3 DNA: TGCGCCAGCAGCCCGCGGACAGGGACTAACTATGGCTACACCTTC. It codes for CASSPRTGTNYGYTF.

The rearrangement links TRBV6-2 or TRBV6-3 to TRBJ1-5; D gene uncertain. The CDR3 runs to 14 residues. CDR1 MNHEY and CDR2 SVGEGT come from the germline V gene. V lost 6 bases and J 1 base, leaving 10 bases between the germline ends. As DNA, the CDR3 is TGTGCCAGCAGCCCGACAATCAGCAATCAGCCCCAGCATTTT. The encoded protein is CASSPTISNQPQHF.

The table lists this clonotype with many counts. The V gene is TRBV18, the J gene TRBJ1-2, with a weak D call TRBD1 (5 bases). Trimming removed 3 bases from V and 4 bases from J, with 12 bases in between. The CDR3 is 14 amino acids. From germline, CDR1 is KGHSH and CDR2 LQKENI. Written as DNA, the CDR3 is TGTGCCAGCTCACCCGACGGGGCGGGCTATGGCTACACCTTC. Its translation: CASSPDGAGYGYTF.

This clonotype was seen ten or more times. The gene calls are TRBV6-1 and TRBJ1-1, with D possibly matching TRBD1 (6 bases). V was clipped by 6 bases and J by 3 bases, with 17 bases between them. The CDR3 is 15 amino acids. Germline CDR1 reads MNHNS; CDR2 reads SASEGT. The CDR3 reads CASRGPRGADTEAFF. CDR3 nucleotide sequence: TGTGCCAGCAGAGGTCCCAGGGGTGCGGACACTGAAGCTTTCTTT.

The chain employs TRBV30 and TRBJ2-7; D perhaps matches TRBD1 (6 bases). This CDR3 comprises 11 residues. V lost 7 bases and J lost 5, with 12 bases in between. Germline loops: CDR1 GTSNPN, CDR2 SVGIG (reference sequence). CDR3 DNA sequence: TGTGCCTTTGGACAGAACCACGAGCAGTACTTC. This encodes CAFGQNHEQYF. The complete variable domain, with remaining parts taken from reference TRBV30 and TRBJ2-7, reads SQTIHQWPATLVQPVGSPLSLECTVEGTSNPNLYWYRQAAGRGLQLLFYSVGIGQISSEVPQNLSASRPQDRQFILSSKKLLLSDSGFYLCAFGQNHEQYFGPGTRLTVT.

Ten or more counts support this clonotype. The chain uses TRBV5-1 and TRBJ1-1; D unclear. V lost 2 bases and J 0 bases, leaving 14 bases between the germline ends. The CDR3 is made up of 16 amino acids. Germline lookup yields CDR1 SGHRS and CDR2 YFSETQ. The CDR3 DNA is TGCGCCAGCAGCTTTTGGTTTTCGGGAATGAACACTGAAGCTTTCTTT. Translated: CASSFWFSGMNTEAFF.